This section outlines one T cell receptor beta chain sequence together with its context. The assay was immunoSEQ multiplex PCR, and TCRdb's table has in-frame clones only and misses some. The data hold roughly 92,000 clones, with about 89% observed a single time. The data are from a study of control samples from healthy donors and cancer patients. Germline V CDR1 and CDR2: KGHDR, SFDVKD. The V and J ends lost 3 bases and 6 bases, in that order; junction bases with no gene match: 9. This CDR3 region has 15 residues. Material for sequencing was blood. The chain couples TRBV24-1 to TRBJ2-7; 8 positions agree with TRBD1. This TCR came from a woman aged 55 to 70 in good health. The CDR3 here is CATSDRGQGEGEQYF. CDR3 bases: TGTGCCACCAGTGATCGCGGACAGGGAGAGGGCGAGCAGTACTTC.